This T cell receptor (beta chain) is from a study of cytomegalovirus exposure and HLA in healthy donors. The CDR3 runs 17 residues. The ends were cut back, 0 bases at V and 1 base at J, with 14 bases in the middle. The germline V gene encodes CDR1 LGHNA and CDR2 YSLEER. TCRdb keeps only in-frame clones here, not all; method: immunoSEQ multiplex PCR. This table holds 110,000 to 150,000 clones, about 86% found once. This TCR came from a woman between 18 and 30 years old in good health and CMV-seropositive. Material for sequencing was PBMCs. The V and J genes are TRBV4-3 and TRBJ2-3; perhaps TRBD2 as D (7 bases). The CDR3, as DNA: TGCGCCAGCAGCCAAGATTTGCGGGGGCCCCGCACAGATACGCAGTATTTT. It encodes CASSQDLRGPRTDTQYF.